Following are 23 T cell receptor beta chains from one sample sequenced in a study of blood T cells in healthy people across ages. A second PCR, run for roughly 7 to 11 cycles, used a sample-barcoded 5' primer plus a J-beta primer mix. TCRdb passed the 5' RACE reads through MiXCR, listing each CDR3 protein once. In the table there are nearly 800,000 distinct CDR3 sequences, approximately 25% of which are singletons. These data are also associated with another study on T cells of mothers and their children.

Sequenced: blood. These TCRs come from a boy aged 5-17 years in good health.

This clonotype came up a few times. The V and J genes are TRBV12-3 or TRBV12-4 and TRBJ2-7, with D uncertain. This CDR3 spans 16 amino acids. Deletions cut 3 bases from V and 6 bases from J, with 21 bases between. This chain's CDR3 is CASSLFPAVPSIEQYF. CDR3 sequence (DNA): TGTGCCAGCAGTTTGTTCCCAGCAGTGCCTTCGATCGAGCAGTACTTC.

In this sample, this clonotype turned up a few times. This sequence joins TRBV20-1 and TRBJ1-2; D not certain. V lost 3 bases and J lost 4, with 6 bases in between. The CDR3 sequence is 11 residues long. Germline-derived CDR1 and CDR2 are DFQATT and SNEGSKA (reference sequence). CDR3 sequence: CSARAVYGYTF. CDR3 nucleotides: TGCAGTGCTAGGGCAGTCTATGGCTACACCTTC.

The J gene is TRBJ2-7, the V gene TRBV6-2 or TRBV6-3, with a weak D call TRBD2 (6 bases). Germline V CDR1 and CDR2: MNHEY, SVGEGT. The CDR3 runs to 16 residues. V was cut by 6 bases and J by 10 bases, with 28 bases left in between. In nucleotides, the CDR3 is TGTGCCAGCAGGCGTTCTACTGCGGGAACCCCGTCGGACCAGTACTTC. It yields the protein CASRRSTAGTPSDQYF.

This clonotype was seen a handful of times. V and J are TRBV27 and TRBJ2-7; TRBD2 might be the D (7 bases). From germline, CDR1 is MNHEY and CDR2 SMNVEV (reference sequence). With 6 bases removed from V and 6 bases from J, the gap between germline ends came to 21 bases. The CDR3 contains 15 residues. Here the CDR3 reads CASRAVYAGAGEQYF. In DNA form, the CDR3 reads TGTGCCAGCAGGGCCGTTTATGCGGGGGCTGGCGAGCAGTACTTC.

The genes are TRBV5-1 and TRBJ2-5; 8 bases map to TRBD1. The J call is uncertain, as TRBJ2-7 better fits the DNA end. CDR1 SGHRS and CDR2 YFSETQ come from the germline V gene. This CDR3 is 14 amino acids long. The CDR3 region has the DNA TGCGCCAGCAGCATCAGTGACAGGGGCTACGAGCAGTACTTC. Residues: CASSISDRGYEQYF.

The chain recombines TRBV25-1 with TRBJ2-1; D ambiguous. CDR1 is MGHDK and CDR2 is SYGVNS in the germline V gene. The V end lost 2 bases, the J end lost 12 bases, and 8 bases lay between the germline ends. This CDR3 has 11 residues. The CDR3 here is CASSESQTQFF. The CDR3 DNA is TGTGCCAGCAGTGAAAGTCAGACGCAGTTCTTC.

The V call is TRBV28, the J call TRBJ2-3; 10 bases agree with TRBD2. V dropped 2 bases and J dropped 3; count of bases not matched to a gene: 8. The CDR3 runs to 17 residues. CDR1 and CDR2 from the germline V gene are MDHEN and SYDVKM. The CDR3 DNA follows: TGTGCCAGCAGTTTAGCATCGAGCGGGGGGGAGACAGATACGCAGTATTTT. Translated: CASSLASSGGETDTQYF.

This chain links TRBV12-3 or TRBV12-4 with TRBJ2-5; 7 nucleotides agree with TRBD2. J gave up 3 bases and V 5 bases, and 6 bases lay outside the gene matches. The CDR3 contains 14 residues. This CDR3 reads CASSPNAGEETQYF. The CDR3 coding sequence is TGTGCCAGCAGTCCCAATGCGGGGGAAGAGACCCAGTACTTC.

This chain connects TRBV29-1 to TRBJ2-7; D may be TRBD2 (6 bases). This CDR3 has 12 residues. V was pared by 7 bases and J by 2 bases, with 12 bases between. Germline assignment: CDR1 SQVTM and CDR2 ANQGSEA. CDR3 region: CSALGGTYEQYF. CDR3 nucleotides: TGCAGCGCCTTGGGGGGTACCTACGAGCAGTACTTC.

The CDR3: CASSLNQGHVEKLFF. Here the CDR3 DNA reads TGTGCCAGCAGTTTAAACCAGGGGCACGTTGAAAAACTGTTTTTT. This chain links TRBV12-3 or TRBV12-4 with TRBJ1-4; D may be TRBD1 (6 bases). The CDR3 runs to 15 residues. V dropped 2 bases and J dropped 7 bases, with 14 bases sitting between them.

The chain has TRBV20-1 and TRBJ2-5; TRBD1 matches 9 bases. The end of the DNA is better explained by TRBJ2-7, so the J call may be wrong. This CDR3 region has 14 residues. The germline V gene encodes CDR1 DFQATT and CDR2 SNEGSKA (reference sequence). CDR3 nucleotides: TGCAGTGCTAGCGCGGGGACAGGGTACTACGAGCAGTACTTC. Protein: CSASAGTGYYEQYF.

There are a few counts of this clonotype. This CDR3 is CAISEGQPQETQYF. The CDR3 DNA sequence: TGTGCCATCAGTGAGGGACAGCCCCAAGAGACCCAGTACTTC. The chain employs TRBV10-3 and TRBJ2-5, with D possibly TRBD1 on 6 matching bases. V lost 2 bases and J lost 1, with 8 bases in between. CDR1 and CDR2 (germline): ENHRY, SYGVKD. The CDR3 extends over 14 amino acids.

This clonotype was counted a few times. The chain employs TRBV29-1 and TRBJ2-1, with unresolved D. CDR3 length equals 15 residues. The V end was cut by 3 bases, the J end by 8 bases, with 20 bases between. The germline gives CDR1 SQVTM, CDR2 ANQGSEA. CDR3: CSVDLPDVGYDEQFF. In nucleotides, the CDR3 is TGCAGCGTTGACCTGCCCGACGTGGGATATGATGAGCAGTTCTTC.

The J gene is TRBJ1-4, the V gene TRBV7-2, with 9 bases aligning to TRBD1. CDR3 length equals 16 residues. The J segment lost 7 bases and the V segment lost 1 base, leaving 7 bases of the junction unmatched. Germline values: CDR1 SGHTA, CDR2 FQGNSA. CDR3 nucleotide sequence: TGTGCCAGCAGCTTAGGGGGGACAGGGCCAGTTGAAAAACTGTTTTTT. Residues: CASSLGGTGPVEKLFF.

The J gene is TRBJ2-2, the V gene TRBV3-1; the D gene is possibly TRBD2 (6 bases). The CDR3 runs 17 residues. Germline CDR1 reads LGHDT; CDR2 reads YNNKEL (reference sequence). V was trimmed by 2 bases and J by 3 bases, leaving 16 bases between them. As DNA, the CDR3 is TGTGCCAGCAGCCAATTACTGTCGGGACTTGACACCGGGGAGCTGTTTTTT. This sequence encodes CASSQLLSGLDTGELFF.

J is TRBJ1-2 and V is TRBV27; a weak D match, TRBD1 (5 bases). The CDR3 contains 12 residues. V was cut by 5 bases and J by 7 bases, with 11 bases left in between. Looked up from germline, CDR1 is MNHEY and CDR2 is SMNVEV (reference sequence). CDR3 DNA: TGTGCCAGCAGTACCGGGACCAGTGGCTACACCTTC. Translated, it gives CASSTGTSGYTF.

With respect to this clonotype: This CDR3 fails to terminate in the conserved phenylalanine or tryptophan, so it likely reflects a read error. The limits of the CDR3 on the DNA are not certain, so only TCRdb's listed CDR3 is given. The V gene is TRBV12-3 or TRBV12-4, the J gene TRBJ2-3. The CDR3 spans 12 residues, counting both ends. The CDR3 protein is CAGRASTDAEYS.

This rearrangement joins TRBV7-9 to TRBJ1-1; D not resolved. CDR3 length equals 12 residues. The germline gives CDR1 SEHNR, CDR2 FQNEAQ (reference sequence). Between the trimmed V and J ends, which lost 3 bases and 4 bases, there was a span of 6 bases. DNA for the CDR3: TGTGCCAGCAGCTTTGATAGCACTGAAGCTTTCTTT. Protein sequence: CASSFDSTEAFF.

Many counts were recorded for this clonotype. The CDR3 is CSVRDGNQPQHF. In DNA, the CDR3 is TGCAGCGTCCGGGACGGCAATCAGCCCCAGCATTTT. The chain couples TRBV29-1 to TRBJ1-5; TRBD1 might be the D (5 bases). CDR1 and CDR2 from the germline V gene are SQVTM and ANQGSEA. V shed 6 bases and J shed 2 bases, with 8 bases lying between them. The CDR3 spans 12 residues. Combining the CDR3 with reference TRBV29-1 and TRBJ1-5 gives the whole variable domain SAVISQKPSRDICQRGTSLTIQCQVDSQVTMMFWYRQQPGQSLTLIATANQGSEATYESGFVIDKFPISRPNLTFSTLTVSNMSPEDSSIYLCSVRDGNQPQHFGDGTRLSIL.

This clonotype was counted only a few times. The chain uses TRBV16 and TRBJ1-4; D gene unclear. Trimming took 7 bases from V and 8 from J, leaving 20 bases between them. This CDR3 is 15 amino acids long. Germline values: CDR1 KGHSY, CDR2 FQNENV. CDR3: CASTPVGQSPEKLFF. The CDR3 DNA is TGTGCCAGCACCCCAGTCGGGCAGTCGCCGGAAAAACTGTTTTTT.

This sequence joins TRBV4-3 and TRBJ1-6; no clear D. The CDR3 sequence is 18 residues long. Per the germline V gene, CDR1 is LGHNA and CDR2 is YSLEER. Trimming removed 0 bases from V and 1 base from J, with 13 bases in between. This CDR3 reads CASSQDLGVRSYNSPLHF. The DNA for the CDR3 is TGCGCCAGCAGCCAAGATCTGGGAGTAAGGTCCTATAATTCACCCCTCCACTTT.

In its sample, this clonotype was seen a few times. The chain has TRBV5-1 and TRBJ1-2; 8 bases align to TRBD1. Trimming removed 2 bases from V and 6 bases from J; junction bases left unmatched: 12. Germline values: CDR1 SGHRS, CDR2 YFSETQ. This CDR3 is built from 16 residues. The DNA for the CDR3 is TGCGCCAGCAGCTTTGGGGCAGGGGGCATGGTGGATGGCTACACCTTC. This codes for CASSFGAGGMVDGYTF.

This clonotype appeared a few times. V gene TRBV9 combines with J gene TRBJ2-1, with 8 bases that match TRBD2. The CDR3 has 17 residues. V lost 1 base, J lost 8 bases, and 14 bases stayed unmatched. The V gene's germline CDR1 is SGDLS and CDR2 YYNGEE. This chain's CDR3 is CASSVFVSGGRLDEQFF. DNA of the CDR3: TGTGCCAGCAGCGTATTTGTGTCGGGCGGGAGGTTGGATGAGCAGTTCTTC.